A single sample is the source of the 10 T cell receptor beta chains below, sequenced in a study of response to subunit inactivated influenza vaccine. TCRdb independently ran MiXCR on the RT-PCR reads; one entry per CDR3 protein. This sample has roughly 790,000 distinct CDR3 sequences, with around 21% found just once. This specimen was PBMCs from blood, taken about 5 days after vaccination. These receptor sequences come from a man aged 50 or older who received an inactivated influenza vaccine.

The V gene is TRBV12-3 or TRBV12-4, the J gene TRBJ2-2, with D perhaps given as TRBD1 or TRBD2 (5 bases each). The CDR3 has 16 amino acids. Trimming removed 3 bases from V and 2 bases from J, with 13 bases in between. CDR3 sequence (DNA): TGTGCCAGCAGTTTCGAGGGGTCCGTCAACACCGGGGAGCTGTTTTTT. Amino acids: CASSFEGSVNTGELFF.

This clonotype was found a few times. V gene TRBV12-3 or TRBV12-4 combines with J gene TRBJ2-6, with 10 bases fitting TRBD2. Trimming took 7 bases from V and 8 from J; bases not matched to a gene: 2. The CDR3 consists of 13 residues. DNA of the CDR3: TGTGCCAGCAAACTAGCGGGGTCCAACGTCCTGACTTTC. Residues: CASKLAGSNVLTF.

This clonotype was seen only a few times. The chain joins TRBV29-1 to TRBJ2-2; maybe TRBD1 (6 bases). The V end lost 5 bases, the J end lost 6 bases, and 16 bases lay between the germline ends. The CDR3 totals 14 residues. Germline-derived CDR1 and CDR2 are SQVTM and ANQGSEA. The CDR3 DNA follows: TGCAGCGTTCAACACAGGGTCGAGGCCGGGGAGCTGTTTTTT. Its translation: CSVQHRVEAGELFF.

The V gene is TRBV5-1, the J gene TRBJ1-1, with 7 positions matching TRBD1. The junction had 9 bases not matched to a gene; V was cut back by 3 bases and J by 4 bases. The germline CDR1 and CDR2 sequences are SGHRS and YFSETQ. This CDR3 comprises 15 residues. The CDR3 nucleotides are TGCGCCAGCAGCTGGGGAGACAGGGAAGGCACTGAAGCTTTCTTT. Its protein is CASSWGDREGTEAFF.

The sample holds many counts of this clonotype. This chain joins TRBV7-2 and TRBJ2-2, with a possible D match to TRBD1 (6 bases). Trimming pared 6 bases from V and 3 bases from J, leaving 17 bases between. The germline CDR1 and CDR2 sequences are SGHTA and FQGNSA. The CDR3 sequence is 16 residues long. CDR3 DNA: TGTGCCAGCAGACCTACAGGGTCAGGGGACACCGGGGAGCTGTTTTTT. Amino acids: CASRPTGSGDTGELFF.

This chain joins TRBV4-2 and TRBJ1-1; no clear D. The CDR3 sequence is 13 residues long. CDR1 LGHNA and CDR2 YNFKEQ come from the germline V gene. V was trimmed by 2 bases and J by 6 bases, leaving 10 bases between them. The CDR3 spells CASSQNSLPEAFF. CDR3 bases: TGTGCCAGCAGCCAAAACAGCCTTCCTGAAGCTTTCTTT.

This clonotype appeared a few times. The V call is TRBV12-3 or TRBV12-4, the J call TRBJ2-5; TRBD2 agrees at 8 bases. Trimming cost V 5 bases and J 4 bases; bases outside gene matches: 12. The length of the CDR3 is 16 residues. CDR3 in DNA: TGTGCCAGCAGTCACCGGGGTGGCGGGGGGTTAGAGACCCAGTACTTC. This sequence encodes CASSHRGGGGLETQYF.

The chain recombines TRBV12-3 or TRBV12-4 with TRBJ2-7, with D perhaps TRBD1 (5 bases). With 5 bases removed from V and 6 bases from J, the gap between germline ends came to 14 bases. The CDR3 loop spans 13 amino acids. CDR3 sequence: CASSLQVRGEQYF. CDR3 DNA: TGTGCCAGCAGTCTACAGGTCCGTGGCGAGCAGTACTTC.

The chain carries TRBV11-2 and TRBJ2-3; D remains ambiguous. Trimming stripped 1 base from V and 5 bases from J, with 10 bases between. Germline V gene sequence: CDR1 SGHAT, CDR2 FQNNGV. The CDR3 runs to 14 residues. The CDR3 DNA reads TGTGCCAGCAGCTTAGTGGGTCTTCGAGATACGCAGTATTTT. Translating it yields CASSLVGLRDTQYF.

This clonotype was recorded a few times. The chain links TRBV5-1 to TRBJ2-1; 15 nucleotides line up with TRBD2. CDR3 size: 17 residues. The V gene end was trimmed by 2 bases and the J gene end by 12 bases; junction bases not matched to a gene: 12. Germline CDR1 SGHRS, CDR2 YFSETQ. The CDR3 sequence: CASSFSPGLAGGPGQFF. The CDR3 DNA reads TGCGCCAGCAGCTTCAGCCCAGGACTAGCGGGAGGGCCTGGGCAGTTCTTC. The variable domain in full, with the rest retrieved from reference TRBV5-1 and TRBJ2-1, is KAGVTQTPRYLIKTRGQQVTLSCSPISGHRSVSWYQQTPGQGLQFLFEYFSETQRNKGNFPGRFSGRQFSNSRSEMNVSTLELGDSALYLCASSFSPGLAGGPGQFFGPGTRLTVL.